Detailed here is one TCR beta chain. What it binds is unknown. UMIs accompanied the 5'RACE template switching by which TCR beta cDNA was made. TCRdb re-called the 5' RACE reads; every CDR3 protein appears as one record, without DNA. The listing records about half a million distinct CDR3 sequences. This entry comes from a study of T cells expressing NK-cell markers. Study details: Repertoires of TCR beta were obtained from T cells sorted as CD3+CD56+NKG2C+, CD3+CD56+NKG2C- and CD3+CD56-NKG2C+.

Germline V CDR1 and CDR2: SGHRS, YFSETQ. This CDR3 region has 16 residues. Study-wide findings and caveats: The study found these clonotypes also leading the CD3+CD56-NKG2C+ fraction in a few donors. A range of about 1.0-7.0% of CD8+ T cells consisted of dominant NKG2C+ clonotypes in about six donors.

The chain employs TRBV5-1 and TRBJ1-5. This sequence was found in a woman between 45 and 60 years old in good health. The specimen sequenced was blood T cells: a sorted CD56 or NKG2C T cell subset, CD4+ or CD8+ T cells, or bulk PBMC T cells (not recorded which). The CDR3 spells CASSPGGGMGNQPQHF.